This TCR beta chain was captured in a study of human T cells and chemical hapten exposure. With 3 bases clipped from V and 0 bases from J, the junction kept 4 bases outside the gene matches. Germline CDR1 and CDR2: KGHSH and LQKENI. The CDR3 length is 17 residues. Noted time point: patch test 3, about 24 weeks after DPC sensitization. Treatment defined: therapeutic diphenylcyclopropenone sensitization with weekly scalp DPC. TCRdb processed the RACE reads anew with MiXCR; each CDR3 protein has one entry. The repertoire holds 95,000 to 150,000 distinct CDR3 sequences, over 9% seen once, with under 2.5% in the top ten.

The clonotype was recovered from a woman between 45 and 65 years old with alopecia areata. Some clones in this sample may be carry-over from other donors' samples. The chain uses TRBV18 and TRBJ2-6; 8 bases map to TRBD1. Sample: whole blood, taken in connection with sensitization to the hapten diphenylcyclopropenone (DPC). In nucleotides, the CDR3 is TGTGCCAGCTCACCCCGACAGGGGTCCTCTGGGGCCAACGTCCTGACTTTC. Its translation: CASSPRQGSSGANVLTF. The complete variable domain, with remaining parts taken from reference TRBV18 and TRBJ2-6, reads NAGVMQNPRHLVRRRGQEARLRCSPMKGHSHVYWYRQLPEEGLKFMVYLQKENIIDESGMPKERFSAEFPKEGPSILRIQQVVRGDSAAYFCASSPRQGSSGANVLTFGAGSRLTVL.